Listed here are 16 T cell receptor beta chains from one sample, sequenced in a study of CD8+ T cells in alopecia areata listed by TCRdb under 2018. The receptor library was made with the immunoSEQ multiplex PCR assay. To provide template for TCR sequencing, every sample had RNA extracted and reverse transcribed into cDNA. Entries here come from immuneACCESS through TCRdb and include only in-frame sequences with V and J called. Some clones fail to appear in such tables; in the studies checked, an unresolved V gene covers under half of the shortfall, and the cause of the remainder is unknown. The sample table holds a few hundred thousand clones, of which roughly two fifths were seen once. Roughly 0.45% of the sample belongs to the ten largest clones. The treatment or condition label here, explained by the study, means: oral pan-JAK inhibitor, 5-10 mg twice daily. The material sequenced was CD4+ T cells sorted from blood, taken at roughly week 30, from a patient treated with tofacitinib. The origin of the receptors is a human donor with alopecia areata.

The chain employs TRBV5-6 and TRBJ1-2; unclear D gene. Trimming shortened V by 0 bases and J by 1 base, and 7 bases separated the two germline ends. Germline V gene data show CDR1 as SGHDT and CDR2 as YYEEEE. The CDR3 is 14 residues long. CDR3 residues: CASSLGGDNYGYTF. CDR3 nucleotides: TGTGCCAGCAGCTTGGGAGGCGATAACTATGGCTACACCTTC.

This chain links TRBV6-4 with TRBJ2-1; 8 bases line up with TRBD2. CDR1 and CDR2 from the germline V gene are MRHNA and SNTAGT. J was trimmed by 7 bases and V by 0 bases; bases with no gene match: 8. The CDR3 sequence is 16 residues long. CDR3 sequence: CASSDSSRGGGNEQFF. The CDR3 DNA sequence: TGTGCCAGCAGTGACTCGAGTCGGGGGGGTGGTAATGAGCAGTTCTTC.

The V gene is TRBV6-6, the J gene TRBJ1-2; D not resolved. V was trimmed by 0 bases and J by 4 bases, leaving 12 bases between them. The CDR3 has 15 amino acids. Germline CDR1 is MNHNY and CDR2 is SVGAGI (reference sequence). The CDR3 nucleotides read TGTGCCAGCAGTTACTCAGGGCAGGATGCCTATGGCTACACCTTC. It translates to CASSYSGQDAYGYTF.

This clone was observed a few times. The chain joins TRBV6-6 to TRBJ2-5, with unresolved D. Germline V gene data show CDR1 as MNHNY and CDR2 as SVGAGI (reference sequence). This CDR3 comprises 12 residues. Trimming pared 6 bases from V and 9 bases from J, leaving 14 bases between. In DNA, the CDR3 is TGTGCCAGCAGGGGGTTTACGGTGGCCCAGTACTTC. It specifies CASRGFTVAQYF.

This rearrangement joins TRBV4-1 to TRBJ2-7; weak D call: TRBD2 (6 bases). Between the trimmed V and J ends, which lost 1 base and 0 bases, there was a span of 13 bases. Germline V gene sequence: CDR1 MGHRA, CDR2 YSYEKL. This CDR3 spans 16 amino acids. The CDR3 DNA reads as TGCGCCAGCAGCCAAGTAGCGGTAACGAGCTCCTACGAGCAGTACTTC. Its translation: CASSQVAVTSSYEQYF.

This clone was picked up one time. The chain uses TRBV11-2 and TRBJ1-2; D is perhaps TRBD1 (6 bases). V gave up 5 bases and J gave up 4 bases, with 23 bases separating them. Germline CDR1 reads SGHAT; CDR2 reads FQNNGV. The length of the CDR3 is 17 residues. CDR3 sequence reads: CASSPDLRQGSSYGYTF. The DNA for the CDR3 is TGTGCCAGCAGCCCCGACTTAAGGCAGGGGTCTTCCTATGGCTACACCTTC.

This chain connects TRBV4-2 to TRBJ1-2; no definite D call. V lost 3 bases to trimming and J lost 5 bases, with 7 bases between them. The CDR3 runs to 12 residues. The germline gives CDR1 LGHNA, CDR2 YNFKEQ. CDR3 region: CASSHLAYGYTF. CDR3 coding DNA: TGTGCCAGCAGCCATTTAGCATATGGCTACACCTTC.

The rearrangement joins TRBV27 to TRBJ2-1; TRBD1 agrees at 9 bases. The CDR3 has 16 amino acids. The germline V gene has CDR1 MNHEY and CDR2 SMNVEV (reference sequence). V shed 7 bases, J shed 1 base, and the junction held 8 bases outside the gene matches. The CDR3 sequence is CASNPTGGTSYNEQFF. The CDR3, as DNA: TGTGCCAGCAACCCCACAGGGGGCACATCCTACAATGAGCAGTTCTTC.

This clone was picked up a small number of times. The chain joins TRBV19 to TRBJ2-3; D unclear. Between the trimmed V and J ends, which lost 9 bases and 6 bases, there was a span of 13 bases. In germline, CDR1 is LNHDA, CDR2 SQIVND (reference sequence). The CDR3 loop spans 12 amino acids. CDR3 loop: CASSMVADTQYF. The CDR3 coding sequence is TGTGCCAGCTCCATGGTGGCGGATACGCAGTATTTT.

The sample holds a few counts of this clone. The V call is TRBV2, the J call TRBJ2-3, with D possibly being TRBD2 (7 bases). Trimming took off 7 bases at V and 9 bases at J, with 11 bases between the two ends. This CDR3 comprises 11 residues. Germline V gene sequence: CDR1 SNHLY, CDR2 FYNNEI. This chain's CDR3 is CASKEGGTQYF. The CDR3 DNA follows: TGTGCCAGCAAGGAGGGGGGGACGCAGTATTTT.

This clone showed up just a few times. The sample has other DNA sequences that encode this CDR3 too. V gene TRBV4-1 combines with J gene TRBJ2-5; D is ambiguous. The CDR3 runs to 13 residues. CDR1 is MGHRA, CDR2 YSYEKL, per germline. The germline V and J ends were trimmed by 0 bases and 6 bases, with 8 bases remaining between them. CDR3 in amino acids: CASSQDPLKTQYF. CDR3 sequence (DNA): TGCGCCAGCAGCCAAGATCCGCTAAAGACCCAGTACTTC.

This clone has more than one count but fewer than ten. This chain links TRBV6-1 with TRBJ2-2; 13 nucleotides agree with TRBD2. V lost 8 bases to trimming and J lost 1 base; unmatched junction nucleotides: 16. This CDR3 comprises 20 residues. From germline, CDR1 is MNHNS and CDR2 SASEGT. Written as DNA, the CDR3 is TGTGCCAGCGGTGGACTAGCGGGGGCCATCCTTCATAGGAACACCGGGGAGCTGTTTTTT. Protein sequence: CASGGLAGAILHRNTGELFF.

V gene TRBV7-8 combines with J gene TRBJ2-5, with a possible D match to TRBD2 (6 bases). V lost 5 bases to trimming and J lost 7 bases, with 23 bases between them. CDR1 is SGHVS, CDR2 FQNEAQ, per germline. CDR3 length: 16 residues. The CDR3 sequence is CASSPVVRGRIVTQYF. CDR3 nucleotide sequence: TGTGCCAGCAGCCCCGTGGTTCGAGGGAGGATAGTGACCCAGTACTTC.

This clone was found a few times. V gene TRBV6-1 combines with J gene TRBJ2-5, with 12 bases lining up with TRBD2. The CDR3 consists of 16 residues. Losses at the gene ends were 2 bases for V and 5 bases for J; bases not matched to a gene: 6. In germline, CDR1 is MNHNS, CDR2 SASEGT. Here the CDR3 DNA reads TGTGCCAGCAGTGAACGTCTAGCGGGGGGGCGGGAGACCCAGTACTTC. Translation: CASSERLAGGRETQYF.

The chain joins TRBV2 to TRBJ2-7; 9 nucleotides align to TRBD2. Trimming at V came to 8 bases and at J to 7 bases, leaving 9 bases not matched to a gene. CDR1 is SNHLY and CDR2 is FYNNEI in the germline V gene. The CDR3 is 13 amino acids. The CDR3 region is CASLAGPGREQYF. CDR3 DNA sequence: TGTGCCAGCCTAGCGGGGCCAGGGCGGGAGCAGTACTTC.

V is TRBV19 and J is TRBJ1-2; weak D call: TRBD1 (6 bases). The germline V and J ends were trimmed by 4 bases and 3 bases, with 9 bases remaining between them. Germline lookup yields CDR1 LNHDA and CDR2 SQIVND (reference sequence). The length of the CDR3 is 13 residues. The CDR3 DNA is TGTGCCAGTAGTAGAGGGGGAGACTATGGCTACACCTTC. Amino acid sequence: CASSRGGDYGYTF.